This entry lists 29 T cell receptor beta chains sequenced from one sample in a study of cytomegalovirus exposure and HLA in healthy donors. 13 Jbeta primers and 60 Vbeta primers were used for the PCR. Assay: immunoSEQ multiplex PCR; the TCRdb copy retains only in-frame clones and omits some. The sample contains around 130,000 clones, 80% to 85% of which appear only once. The sequencing sample was made of PBMCs. These receptors came from a boy between 10 and 17 years old in good health and CMV-seronegative.

CDR3 nucleotide sequence: TGTGCCAGCAGTTATTCGGCGGGAGGCTCAGATACGCAGTATTTT. It codes for CASSYSAGGSDTQYF. The chain carries TRBV6-5 and TRBJ2-3; 8 bases fit TRBD2. V shed 3 bases and J 4 bases; nucleotides not matched to a gene: 6. Germline V CDR1 and CDR2: MNHEY, SVGAGI. This CDR3 has 15 amino acids.

This chain uses TRBV29-1 with TRBJ1-2, with 7 bases matching TRBD1. The germline V gene encodes CDR1 SQVTM and CDR2 ANQGSEA. The CDR3 covers 12 residues. Losses at the gene ends were 7 bases for V and 4 bases for J; bases not matched to a gene: 6. CDR3 amino acids: CSARDRSYGYTF. CDR3 sequence (DNA): TGCAGCGCCCGGGACAGATCCTATGGCTACACCTTC.

The J gene is TRBJ2-5, the V gene TRBV5-1; 14 bases are a match to TRBD2. The end of the DNA is better explained by TRBJ2-7, so the J call may be wrong. This CDR3 spans 16 amino acids. Germline V gene lookup returns CDR1 SGHRS and CDR2 YFSETQ. The CDR3: CASTFVGTSGSHEQYF. In DNA form, the CDR3 reads TGCGCCAGCACCTTCGTTGGGACTAGCGGGAGTCACGAGCAGTACTTC.

The rearrangement joins TRBV25-1 to TRBJ2-1, with 7 bases aligning to TRBD2. This CDR3 is built from 14 residues. J lost 6 bases, V lost 4 bases, and 6 bases had no gene match. CDR1 MGHDK and CDR2 SYGVNS come from the germline V gene. The CDR3 DNA reads TGTGCCAGCAGTGCACTAGCGAGGGTCAATGAGCAGTTCTTC. Protein sequence: CASSALARVNEQFF. Drawing the rest from reference TRBV25-1 and TRBJ2-1, the complete variable domain is EADIYQTPRYLVIGTGKKITLECSQTMGHDKMYWYQQDPGMELHLIHYSYGVNSTEKGDLSSESTVSRIRTEHFPLTLESARPSHTSQYLCASSALARVNEQFFGPGTRLTVL.

The J gene is TRBJ1-4, the V gene TRBV30; D gene ambiguous. CDR3 length: 12 residues. CDR1 GTSNPN and CDR2 SVGIG come from the germline V gene (reference sequence). The V and J ends lost 3 bases and 5 bases respectively, with 7 bases between them. The CDR3 DNA is TGTGCCTGGAGACAGATAAATGAAAAACTGTTTTTT. Translating gives CAWRQINEKLFF.

As regards this clone: Additional DNA sequences in this sample encode the identical CDR3. This chain connects TRBV5-1 to TRBJ2-2; 7 positions match TRBD2. V was pared by 1 base and J by 1 base, with 1 base of the junction left unmatched. The CDR3 is 15 amino acids. The germline V gene has CDR1 SGHRS and CDR2 YFSETQ. CDR3 DNA: TGCGCCAGCAGCTTGTTAGCGGGGAACACCGGGGAGCTGTTTTTT. Protein sequence: CASSLLAGNTGELFF. Complete variable domain (other parts from reference TRBV5-1 and TRBJ2-2): KAGVTQTPRYLIKTRGQQVTLSCSPISGHRSVSWYQQTPGQGLQFLFEYFSETQRNKGNFPGRFSGRQFSNSRSEMNVSTLELGDSALYLCASSLLAGNTGELFFGEGSRLTVL.

The V gene is TRBV6-5, the J gene TRBJ2-5; D might be TRBD2 (5 bases). The CDR3 spans 15 residues. V was clipped by 0 bases and J by 5 bases, with 13 bases between them. In germline, CDR1 is MNHEY, CDR2 SVGAGI. The CDR3 bases are TGTGCCAGCAGTTACTCGCCTAGCCTCGGGGAGACCCAGTACTTC. Protein sequence: CASSYSPSLGETQYF.

This chain links TRBV30 with TRBJ2-7, with 7 bases matching TRBD2. The CDR3 runs to 11 residues. The germline V gene encodes CDR1 GTSNPN and CDR2 SVGIG (reference sequence). With V trimmed by 8 bases and J by 3 bases, 4 bases remained unmatched. CDR3 sequence (DNA): TGTGCCGGCGGGGAGGGCTACGAGCAGTACTTC. It yields the protein CAGGEGYEQYF. The variable domain in full, with the rest retrieved from reference TRBV30 and TRBJ2-7, is SQTIHQWPATLVQPVGSPLSLECTVEGTSNPNLYWYRQAAGRGLQLLFYSVGIGQISSEVPQNLSASRPQDRQFILSSKKLLLSDSGFYLCAGGEGYEQYFGPGTRLTVT.

J is TRBJ2-3 and V is TRBV25-1, with a possible D match to TRBD1 (6 bases). Germline CDR1 reads MGHDK; CDR2 reads SYGVNS. CDR3 length: 15 residues. Trimming removed 1 base from V and 2 bases from J, with 10 bases in between. This CDR3 reads CASSEFGGSTDTQYF. The CDR3 DNA sequence: TGTGCCAGCAGTGAATTTGGGGGCTCCACAGATACGCAGTATTTT.

This clone was detected only a few times. The V call is TRBV25-1, the J call TRBJ2-2, with 10 nucleotides matching TRBD2. The CDR3 has 13 residues. V lost 4 bases, J lost 7 bases, and 0 bases stayed unmatched. CDR1 and CDR2 from the germline V gene are MGHDK and SYGVNS. CDR3 residues: CASSGTSGGELFF. DNA for the CDR3: TGTGCCAGCAGTGGGACTAGCGGCGGGGAGCTGTTTTTT.

The rearrangement joins TRBV6-6 to TRBJ2-1, with TRBD2 identical over 11 bases. Per germline, CDR1 MNHNY and CDR2 SVGAGI (reference sequence). The V gene end was trimmed by 7 bases and the J gene end by 2 bases; junction bases not matched to a gene: 4. The CDR3 runs to 15 residues. The CDR3 DNA reads TGTGCCAGCACCGAGGGACTAGCGGCCTACAATGAGCAGTTCTTC. It is translated as CASTEGLAAYNEQFF.

The gene calls are TRBV4-3 and TRBJ1-2; D uncertain. Germline V lookup: CDR1 LGHNA, CDR2 YSLEER. This CDR3 has 14 amino acids. Trimming left V 0 bases short and J 9 bases short, with 14 bases between. CDR3 sequence reads: CASSQDSVSVSYTF. The CDR3, as DNA: TGCGCCAGCAGCCAAGACTCGGTCAGCGTGAGCTACACCTTC.

This clone was counted once. V and J are TRBV5-1 and TRBJ1-3, with D perhaps TRBD1 (5 bases). Germline V CDR1 and CDR2: SGHRS, YFSETQ. This CDR3 contains 16 residues. V shed 2 bases and J shed 0 bases, with 12 bases lying between them. Here the CDR3 reads CASSFWGTSSGNTIYF. The DNA of the CDR3 is TGCGCCAGCAGCTTCTGGGGCACGAGCTCTGGAAACACCATATATTTT. Supplemented by reference TRBV5-1 and TRBJ1-3, the full variable domain reads KAGVTQTPRYLIKTRGQQVTLSCSPISGHRSVSWYQQTPGQGLQFLFEYFSETQRNKGNFPGRFSGRQFSNSRSEMNVSTLELGDSALYLCASSFWGTSSGNTIYFGEGSWLTVV.

The chain recombines TRBV7-6 with TRBJ2-5; 12 bases line up with TRBD1. J lost 5 bases, V lost 3 bases, and 4 bases had no gene match. This CDR3 has 15 residues. The germline gives CDR1 SGHVS, CDR2 FNYEAQ. The CDR3 spells CASSLGQGARETQYF. CDR3 nucleotide sequence: TGTGCCAGCAGCTTGGGACAGGGGGCACGGGAGACCCAGTACTTC.

The J gene is TRBJ2-1, the V gene TRBV2; 8 bases align to TRBD2. The CDR3 is 14 residues long. Germline assignment: CDR1 SNHLY and CDR2 FYNNEI. The ends lost 8 bases at V and 8 bases at J; junction bases unmatched: 11. CDR3 protein: CASRRNQAGDEQFF. CDR3 bases: TGTGCCAGCCGAAGAAATCAAGCGGGAGATGAGCAGTTCTTC.

V is TRBV4-1 and J is TRBJ2-5; perhaps TRBD2 as D (6 bases). Germline assignment: CDR1 MGHRA and CDR2 YSYEKL. Deletions cut 2 bases from V and 2 bases from J, with 12 bases between. The CDR3 contains 15 residues. In DNA, the CDR3 is TGCGCCAGCAGCCAAAGACGCGGGATACAAGAGACCCAGTACTTC. Encoded protein: CASSQRRGIQETQYF.

This chain uses TRBV30 with TRBJ2-3; 9 nucleotides match TRBD2. CDR1 is GTSNPN and CDR2 is SVGIG in the germline V gene (reference sequence). There are 14 residues in the CDR3. V gave up 5 bases and J gave up 2 bases; unmatched junction bases: 5. CDR3 nucleotide sequence: TGTGCCTGGTCGGCGGGAGGGAACACAGATACGCAGTATTTT. It encodes CAWSAGGNTDTQYF.

This clone has just a few counts. The genes are TRBV20-1 and TRBJ2-2; a possible D gene is TRBD2 (5 bases). V was trimmed by 6 bases and J by 3 bases, leaving 5 bases between them. Germline values: CDR1 DFQATT, CDR2 SNEGSKA (reference sequence). This CDR3 comprises 11 residues. This CDR3 is CSAEDTGELFF. The DNA for the CDR3 is TGCAGTGCGGAGGACACCGGGGAGCTGTTTTTT.

The genes are TRBV19 and TRBJ2-3; TRBD2 aligns across 13 bases. The CDR3 consists of 16 residues. V lost 6 bases to trimming and J lost 5 bases; unmatched junction nucleotides: 8. Germline-derived CDR1 and CDR2 are LNHDA and SQIVND (reference sequence). This CDR3 is CASSPRTSGSLDTQYF. CDR3 sequence (DNA): TGTGCCAGTAGCCCCAGGACTAGCGGGAGTTTAGATACGCAGTATTTT.

CDR3 sequence: CASSPRGTEAFF. CDR3 in DNA: TGTGCCAGCAGCCCTCGCGGGACTGAAGCTTTCTTT. The chain couples TRBV7-2 to TRBJ1-1; D is unresolved. V lost 5 bases and J 5 bases, leaving 9 bases between the germline ends. The length of the CDR3 is 12 residues. Germline values: CDR1 SGHTA, CDR2 FQGNSA.

J is TRBJ2-3 and V is TRBV30; 9 positions agree with TRBD1. Germline V gene lookup returns CDR1 GTSNPN and CDR2 SVGIG (reference sequence). Losses at the gene ends were 5 bases for V and 1 base for J; bases not matched to a gene: 16. CDR3 length: 18 residues. The CDR3 DNA is TGTGCCTGGGGAATTGGCCGGGACAGGGTAGGGGGCACAGATACGCAGTATTTT. Translated, it gives CAWGIGRDRVGGTDTQYF. Complete variable domain (other parts from reference TRBV30 and TRBJ2-3): SQTIHQWPATLVQPVGSPLSLECTVEGTSNPNLYWYRQAAGRGLQLLFYSVGIGQISSEVPQNLSASRPQDRQFILSSKKLLLSDSGFYLCAWGIGRDRVGGTDTQYFGPGTRLTVL.

This chain uses TRBV4-1 with TRBJ1-1, with D perhaps TRBD1 (6 bases). The CDR3 consists of 15 residues. Trimming took off 0 bases at V and 3 bases at J, with 11 bases between the two ends. The germline V gene has CDR1 MGHRA and CDR2 YSYEKL. The CDR3 protein is CASSQEGGGHTEAFF. The CDR3 DNA follows: TGCGCCAGCAGCCAAGAGGGAGGGGGACACACTGAAGCTTTCTTT.

This chain connects TRBV19 to TRBJ2-7, with 7 bases aligning to TRBD2. The V and J ends lost 5 bases and 0 bases, in that order; junction bases with no gene match: 7. This CDR3 contains 15 residues. Germline V lookup: CDR1 LNHDA, CDR2 SQIVND (reference sequence). CDR3 sequence reads: CASSAGTTYSYEQYF. CDR3 DNA sequence: TGTGCCAGTAGTGCCGGGACTACGTACTCCTACGAGCAGTACTTC.

J is TRBJ2-3 and V is TRBV6-5; TRBD2 aligns across 7 bases. The V and J ends lost 8 bases and 4 bases, in that order; junction bases with no gene match: 6. The CDR3 runs to 13 residues. Germline-derived CDR1 and CDR2 are MNHEY and SVGAGI. The CDR3 DNA is TGTGCCAGCTCCAGCGGGGCCGCAGATACGCAGTATTTT. It translates to CASSSGAADTQYF.

The chain recombines TRBV4-1 with TRBJ2-7, with TRBD2 matching 9 bases. The CDR3 consists of 16 residues. V lost 1 base, J lost 1 base, and 5 bases stayed unmatched. Germline loops: CDR1 MGHRA, CDR2 YSYEKL. CDR3 coding DNA: TGCGCCAGCAGCCAAGGTACTAGCGGGCGGTCCTACGAGCAGTACTTC. It is translated as CASSQGTSGRSYEQYF.

Only a few counts were recorded for this clone. The rearrangement joins TRBV5-1 to TRBJ1-2; unclear D gene. Trimming removed 4 bases at V and 4 bases at J, with 8 bases between. Germline V gene lookup returns CDR1 SGHRS and CDR2 YFSETQ. This CDR3 spans 12 amino acids. The DNA for the CDR3 is TGCGCCAGCAGCACAGACCTCTATGGCTACACCTTC. Residues: CASSTDLYGYTF.

This chain joins TRBV5-1 and TRBJ1-2; TRBD1 agrees at 9 bases. V was pared by 0 bases and J by 7 bases, with 7 bases of the junction left unmatched. CDR3 length equals 15 residues. CDR1 SGHRS and CDR2 YFSETQ come from the germline V gene. The CDR3 region has the DNA TGCGCCAGCAGCTTGGATGGACAGGGGATTTCTGGCTACACCTTC. Translation gives CASSLDGQGISGYTF.

The rearrangement joins TRBV7-2 to TRBJ1-1, with TRBD1 matching over 7 bases. CDR1 is SGHTA and CDR2 is FQGNSA in the germline V gene. V shed 2 bases, J shed 12 bases, and the junction held 9 bases outside the gene matches. The CDR3 has 13 amino acids. CDR3 nucleotide sequence: TGTGCCAGCAGCTTACAGGGACAGAGCGGAACTTTCTTT. Translating it yields CASSLQGQSGTFF.

The rearrangement uses TRBV30 and TRBJ2-3; tentatively, D is TRBD2 (6 bases). This CDR3 is built from 16 residues. V dropped 0 bases and J dropped 0 bases, with 13 bases sitting between them. The germline V gene has CDR1 GTSNPN and CDR2 SVGIG (reference sequence). This CDR3 is CAWSVSASASTDTQYF. Here the CDR3 DNA reads TGTGCCTGGAGTGTATCGGCTAGCGCCAGCACAGATACGCAGTATTTT.